The following is a T cell receptor beta chain sequence with its context. The antigen is unknown. This sample stems from a study of shared clonotypes between healthy human individuals. TCRdb's table, derived via immunoSEQ multiplex PCR, lists solely in-frame clones and lacks some. The sample lists about 2.1 million clones; around 93% were seen once. Study-wide points: For naive CD4 cells, roughly 5% of clonotypes were shared across a handful of donors. On the whole, naive subsets had larger estimated richness than memory subsets had. The small donor group covered limited genetic and exposure diversity.

CD45RO negativity and positive selection for CCR7 defined naive CD8 cells, a population that excluded terminally differentiated effector memory CD45RA+ cells. Every one of the donors was a Caucasian adult that lived in Nashville, Tennessee. Sequencing was done on a sample of naive CD8+ T cells from PBMCs. The sequence was collected from a man aged 18 to 30 in good health. Some clones in this sample may be carry-over from other donors' samples.

In nucleotides, the CDR3 is TGTGCCAGCTCATCGCCGGGACTATCACTCTACGAGCAGTACTTC. It specifies CASSSPGLSLYEQYF. The V and J genes are TRBV18 and TRBJ2-7, with TRBD2 matching over 7 bases. After removal of 5 bases from V and 3 bases from J, the junction contained 10 bases not matched to a gene. Germline V gene data show CDR1 as KGHSH and CDR2 as LQKENI. This CDR3 has 15 amino acids. The full variable domain, with the rest looked up from reference TRBV18 and TRBJ2-7, is NAGVMQNPRHLVRRRGQEARLRCSPMKGHSHVYWYRQLPEEGLKFMVYLQKENIIDESGMPKERFSAEFPKEGPSILRIQQVVRGDSAAYFCASSSPGLSLYEQYFGPGTRLTVT.